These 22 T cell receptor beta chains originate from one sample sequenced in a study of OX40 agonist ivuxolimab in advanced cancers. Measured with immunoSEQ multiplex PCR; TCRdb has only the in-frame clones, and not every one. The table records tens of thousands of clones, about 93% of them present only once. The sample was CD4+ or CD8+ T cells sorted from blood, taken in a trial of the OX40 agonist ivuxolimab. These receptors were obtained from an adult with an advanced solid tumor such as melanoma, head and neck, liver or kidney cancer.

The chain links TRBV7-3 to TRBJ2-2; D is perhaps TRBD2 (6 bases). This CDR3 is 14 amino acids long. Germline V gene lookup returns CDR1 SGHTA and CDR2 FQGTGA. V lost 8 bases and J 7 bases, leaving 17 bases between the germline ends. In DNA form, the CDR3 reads TGTGCCAGCGGCCTGACGGGGGTTGACGGGGAGCTGTTTTTT. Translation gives CASGLTGVDGELFF.

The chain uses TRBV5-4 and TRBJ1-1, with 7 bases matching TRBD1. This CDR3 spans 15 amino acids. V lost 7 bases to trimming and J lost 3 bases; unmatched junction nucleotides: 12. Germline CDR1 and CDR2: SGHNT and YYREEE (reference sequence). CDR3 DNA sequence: TGTGCCAGCGGCCCTACAGGGGAAGGGTACACTGAAGCTTTCTTT. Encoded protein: CASGPTGEGYTEAFF.

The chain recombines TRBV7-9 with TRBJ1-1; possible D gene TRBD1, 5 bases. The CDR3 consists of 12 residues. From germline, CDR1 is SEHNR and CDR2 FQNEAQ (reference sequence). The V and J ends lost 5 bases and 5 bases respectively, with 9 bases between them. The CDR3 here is CASSPKGTEAFF. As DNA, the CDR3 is TGTGCCAGCAGCCCCAAGGGGACTGAAGCTTTCTTT.

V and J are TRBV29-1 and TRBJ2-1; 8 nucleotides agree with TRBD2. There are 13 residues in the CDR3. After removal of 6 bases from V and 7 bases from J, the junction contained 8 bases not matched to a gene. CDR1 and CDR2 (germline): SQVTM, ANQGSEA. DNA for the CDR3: TGCAGCGTGACCCTTAGCGGGAATAATGAGCAGTTCTTC. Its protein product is CSVTLSGNNEQFF.

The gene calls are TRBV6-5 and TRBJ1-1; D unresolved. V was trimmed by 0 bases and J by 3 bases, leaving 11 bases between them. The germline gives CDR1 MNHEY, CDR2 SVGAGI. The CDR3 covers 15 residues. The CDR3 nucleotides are TGTGCCAGCAGTTACTCGGGGAATAGAGACACTGAAGCTTTCTTT. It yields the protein CASSYSGNRDTEAFF.

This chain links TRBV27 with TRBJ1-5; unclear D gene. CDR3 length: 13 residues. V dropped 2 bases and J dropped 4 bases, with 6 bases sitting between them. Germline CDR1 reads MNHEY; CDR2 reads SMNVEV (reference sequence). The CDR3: CASSLAPNQPQHF. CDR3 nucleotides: TGTGCCAGCAGTTTAGCTCCGAATCAGCCCCAGCATTTT.

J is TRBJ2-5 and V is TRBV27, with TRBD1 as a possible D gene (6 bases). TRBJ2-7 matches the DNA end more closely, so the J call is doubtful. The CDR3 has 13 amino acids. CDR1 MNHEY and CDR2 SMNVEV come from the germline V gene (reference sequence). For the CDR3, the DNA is TGTGCCAGCCGGTCGGGACACCTCTACGAGCAGTACTTC. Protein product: CASRSGHLYEQYF.

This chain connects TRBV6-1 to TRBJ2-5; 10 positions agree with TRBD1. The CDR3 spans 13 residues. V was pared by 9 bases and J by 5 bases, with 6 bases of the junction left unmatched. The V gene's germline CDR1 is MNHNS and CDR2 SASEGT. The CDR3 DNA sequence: TGTGCCAGTCAGACAGGGGGCGCTGAGACCCAGTACTTC. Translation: CASQTGGAETQYF.

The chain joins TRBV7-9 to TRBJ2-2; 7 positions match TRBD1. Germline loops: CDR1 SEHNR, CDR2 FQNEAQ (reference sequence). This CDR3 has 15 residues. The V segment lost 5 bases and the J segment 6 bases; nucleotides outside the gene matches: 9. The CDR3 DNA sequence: TGTGCCAGCAGCAGCTGGGACAGCTCATCCGGGGAGCTGTTTTTT. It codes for CASSSWDSSSGELFF.

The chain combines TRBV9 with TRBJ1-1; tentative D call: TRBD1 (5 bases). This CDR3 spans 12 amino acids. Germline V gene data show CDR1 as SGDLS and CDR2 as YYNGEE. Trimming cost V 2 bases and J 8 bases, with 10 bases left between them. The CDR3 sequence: CASSVGGGEAFF. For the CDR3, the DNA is TGTGCCAGCAGCGTCGGGGGAGGGGAAGCTTTCTTT.

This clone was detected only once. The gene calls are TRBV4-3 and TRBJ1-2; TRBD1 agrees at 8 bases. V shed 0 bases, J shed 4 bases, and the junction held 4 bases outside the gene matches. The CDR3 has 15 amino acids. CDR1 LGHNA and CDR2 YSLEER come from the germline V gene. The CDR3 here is CASSQDAGGTYGYTF. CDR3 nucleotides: TGCGCCAGCAGCCAAGATGCAGGGGGCACCTATGGCTACACCTTC.

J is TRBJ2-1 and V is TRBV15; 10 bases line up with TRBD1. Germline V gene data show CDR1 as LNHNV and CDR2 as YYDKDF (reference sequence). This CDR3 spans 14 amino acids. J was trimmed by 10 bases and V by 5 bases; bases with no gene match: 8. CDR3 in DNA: TGTGCCACCAGCGTAGACAGGGGGCGGTGGGAGCAGTTCTTC. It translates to CATSVDRGRWEQFF.

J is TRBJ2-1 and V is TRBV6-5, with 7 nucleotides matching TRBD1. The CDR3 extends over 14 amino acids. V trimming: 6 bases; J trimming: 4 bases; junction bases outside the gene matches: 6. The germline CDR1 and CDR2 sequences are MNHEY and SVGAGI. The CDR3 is CASREPGQYNEQFF. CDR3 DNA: TGTGCCAGCAGGGAACCGGGACAGTACAATGAGCAGTTCTTC.

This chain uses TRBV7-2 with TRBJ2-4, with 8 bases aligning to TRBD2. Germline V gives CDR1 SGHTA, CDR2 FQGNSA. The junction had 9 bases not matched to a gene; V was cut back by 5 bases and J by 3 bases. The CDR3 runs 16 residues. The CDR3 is CASSPGGGWGKNIQYF. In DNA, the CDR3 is TGTGCCAGCAGCCCGGGGGGGGGCTGGGGCAAAAACATTCAGTACTTC.

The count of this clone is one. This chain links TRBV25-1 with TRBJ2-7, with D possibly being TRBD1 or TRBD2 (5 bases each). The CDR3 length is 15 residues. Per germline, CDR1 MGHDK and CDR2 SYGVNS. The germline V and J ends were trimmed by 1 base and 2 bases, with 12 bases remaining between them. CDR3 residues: CASSELGVGAYEQYF. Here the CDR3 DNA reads TGTGCCAGCAGTGAATTGGGGGTGGGGGCCTACGAGCAGTACTTC.

CDR3 bases: TGTGCCAGCAGCTTGAATTTAGCCCCCAATGAGCAGTTCTTC. The encoded protein is CASSLNLAPNEQFF. This chain uses TRBV7-2 with TRBJ2-1; no firm D call. V was cut by 3 bases and J by 6 bases, with 12 bases left in between. Germline-derived CDR1 and CDR2 are SGHTA and FQGNSA. The CDR3 has 14 amino acids.

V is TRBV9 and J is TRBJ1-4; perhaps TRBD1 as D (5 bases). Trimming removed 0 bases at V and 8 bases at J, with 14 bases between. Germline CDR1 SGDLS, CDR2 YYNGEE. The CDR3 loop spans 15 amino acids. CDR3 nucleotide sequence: TGTGCCAGCAGCGTAGGTGGGACCGGGGGGGAAAAACTGTTTTTT. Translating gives CASSVGGTGGEKLFF.

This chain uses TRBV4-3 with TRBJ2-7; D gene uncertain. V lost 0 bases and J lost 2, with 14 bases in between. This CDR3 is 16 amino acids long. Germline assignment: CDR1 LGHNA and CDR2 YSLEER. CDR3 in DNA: TGCGCCAGCAGCCAAGATTGGATCGCTCCAACCTACGAGCAGTACTTC. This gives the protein CASSQDWIAPTYEQYF.

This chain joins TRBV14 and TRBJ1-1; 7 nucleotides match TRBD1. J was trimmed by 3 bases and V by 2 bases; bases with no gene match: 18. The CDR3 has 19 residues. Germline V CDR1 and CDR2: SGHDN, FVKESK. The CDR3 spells CASSQPRGGDRVYDTEAFF. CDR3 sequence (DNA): TGTGCCAGCAGCCAACCCCGGGGGGGCGACAGGGTTTATGACACTGAAGCTTTCTTT.

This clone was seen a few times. In DNA, the CDR3 is TGTGCCAGCAGCTTAGTAGGCGAGGGCTACACCTTC. Protein sequence: CASSLVGEGYTF. The chain uses TRBV7-9 and TRBJ1-2; D call uncertain. The CDR3 contains 12 residues. V lost 1 base and J lost 8, with 8 bases in between. Germline CDR1 and CDR2: SEHNR and FQNEAQ (reference sequence).

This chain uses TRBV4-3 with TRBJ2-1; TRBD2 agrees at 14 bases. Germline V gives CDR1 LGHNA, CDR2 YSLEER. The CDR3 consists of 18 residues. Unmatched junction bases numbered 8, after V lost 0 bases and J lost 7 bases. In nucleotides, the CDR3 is TGCGCCAGCAGCCAAGAAGAGACTAGCGGGGGGGCCTGGAATGAGCAGTTCTTC. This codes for CASSQEETSGGAWNEQFF.

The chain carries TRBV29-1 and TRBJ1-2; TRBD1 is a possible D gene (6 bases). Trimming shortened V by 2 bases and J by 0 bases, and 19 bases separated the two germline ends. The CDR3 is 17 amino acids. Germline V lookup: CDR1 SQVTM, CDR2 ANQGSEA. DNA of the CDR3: TGCAGCGTTGAAATCTCCAGGGGACCCCTTTCTAACTATGGCTACACCTTC. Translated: CSVEISRGPLSNYGYTF.